Shown below are 15 T cell receptor beta chains from a single sample sequenced in a study of vaccination and CD4 T cells after COVID-19. Treatment of the sample: approximately nine-day PBMC culture with coronavirus spike peptide pools or control peptides (ViraFEST assay). Their cognate antigens are unknown. Sequenced with the Oncomine TCR Beta short-read assay was DNA taken from cultured CD4+ T cells. TCRdb ran MiXCR on the PCR reads and lists one entry per CDR3 protein. This sample has 20,000 to 25,000 distinct CDR3 sequences; 58% occur once, and the top ten carry around 2.8%. Input material: CD4+ T cells from blood, cultured in vitro. The receptors shown here come from a human donor who had recovered from COVID-19.

V gene TRBV4-1 combines with J gene TRBJ1-2; D gene unclear. The germline gives CDR1 MGHRA, CDR2 YSYEKL. The CDR3 is made up of 15 amino acids. Trimming removed 0 bases from V and 4 bases from J, with 12 bases in between. In nucleotides, the CDR3 is TGCGCCAGCAGCCAAGATGGGCTGCGGGGCTATGGCTACACCTTC. This encodes CASSQDGLRGYGYTF.

The chain couples TRBV28 to TRBJ1-5; 9 nucleotides match TRBD1. V gave up 4 bases and J gave up 11 bases; unmatched junction bases: 15. Per germline, CDR1 MDHEN and CDR2 SYDVKM. This CDR3 is built from 16 residues. The CDR3: CASSSSGTGTRRAQHF. The CDR3 nucleotides are TGTGCCAGCAGTTCCTCCGGGACAGGGACCCGTCGGGCCCAGCATTTT.

The chain joins TRBV11-2 to TRBJ2-7; D may be TRBD2 (6 bases). CDR3 length equals 14 residues. V shed 2 bases and J shed 4 bases, with 12 bases lying between them. Germline CDR1 and CDR2: SGHAT and FQNNGV. As DNA, the CDR3 is TGTGCCAGCAGCTTACTCGCGGCGGGGTACGAGCAGTACTTC. Its protein is CASSLLAAGYEQYF.

V gene TRBV6-2 or TRBV6-3 combines with J gene TRBJ1-5; tentative D call: TRBD1 (6 bases). This CDR3 has 15 amino acids. Between the trimmed V and J ends, which lost 7 bases and 4 bases, there was a span of 17 bases. In germline, CDR1 is MNHEY, CDR2 SVGEGT. CDR3 sequence reads: CASTPIGGRNQPQHF. As DNA, the CDR3 is TGTGCCAGCACCCCTATTGGGGGCCGGAATCAGCCCCAGCATTTT.

This rearrangement joins TRBV30 to TRBJ2-3; TRBD2 agrees at 11 bases. Germline CDR1 and CDR2: GTSNPN and SVGIG (reference sequence). Trimming took 1 base from V and 0 from J; bases not matched to a gene: 0. The CDR3 length is 15 residues. The CDR3 sequence: CAWSGTSGSTDTQYF. DNA for the CDR3: TGTGCCTGGAGTGGGACTAGCGGGAGCACAGATACGCAGTATTTT. Based on the CDR3 plus reference TRBV30 and TRBJ2-3, the full variable domain is SQTIHQWPATLVQPVGSPLSLECTVEGTSNPNLYWYRQAAGRGLQLLFYSVGIGQISSEVPQNLSASRPQDRQFILSSKKLLLSDSGFYLCAWSGTSGSTDTQYFGPGTRLTVL.

J is TRBJ1-5 and V is TRBV29-1; the match to TRBD1 covers 8 bases. The ends lost 7 bases at V and 3 bases at J; junction bases unmatched: 11. The CDR3 sequence is 15 residues long. Germline loops: CDR1 SQVTM, CDR2 ANQGSEA. The CDR3 nucleotides are TGCAGCGCCAGGACAGGGACGGGACTCAATCAGCCCCAGCATTTT. Amino acids: CSARTGTGLNQPQHF.

This chain uses TRBV6-2 or TRBV6-3 with TRBJ2-7; D is uncertain. V lost 0 bases and J 2 bases, leaving 5 bases between the germline ends. CDR1 and CDR2 from the germline V gene are MNHEY and SVGEGT. The CDR3 runs to 13 residues. The CDR3 protein is CASSYSTTYEQYF. CDR3 bases: TGTGCCAGCAGTTACTCGACAACCTACGAGCAGTACTTC.

This clonotype was seen a handful of times. This rearrangement joins TRBV7-2 to TRBJ2-2; 7 nucleotides align to TRBD1. In germline, CDR1 is SGHTA, CDR2 FQGNSA. CDR3 size: 16 residues. V trimming: 1 base; J trimming: 0 bases; junction bases outside the gene matches: 2. The CDR3 region is CASSLGGTANTGELFF. DNA of the CDR3: TGTGCCAGCAGCTTAGGGGGGACAGCGAACACCGGGGAGCTGTTTTTT.

This clonotype was detected a few times. The DNA of the CDR3 is TGTGCCAGCAGCTTAGATCGGCGGGGCACCGGGGAGCTGTTTTTT. As protein: CASSLDRRGTGELFF. The chain employs TRBV7-2 and TRBJ2-2; D possibly corresponds to TRBD2 (6 bases). There are 15 residues in the CDR3. In germline, CDR1 is SGHTA, CDR2 FQGNSA. V was clipped by 1 base and J by 4 bases, with 10 bases between them.

The table lists this clonotype with a count of one. The rearrangement links TRBV25-1 to TRBJ1-2; D not certain. In germline, CDR1 is MGHDK, CDR2 SYGVNS. CDR3 length equals 16 residues. Trimming shortened V by 2 bases and J by 7 bases, and 20 bases separated the two germline ends. The CDR3 region is CASSEPGLAGQRGYTF. CDR3 in DNA: TGTGCCAGCAGTGAACCCGGTTTAGCAGGTCAACGTGGCTACACCTTC.

This sequence joins TRBV7-3 and TRBJ2-1; 10 nucleotides align to TRBD2. The junction had 9 bases not matched to a gene; V was cut back by 9 bases and J by 7 bases. The CDR3 extends over 14 amino acids. The germline gives CDR1 SGHTA, CDR2 FQGTGA. The CDR3 is CASSTWTSGNEQFF. The CDR3 DNA reads TGTGCCAGTAGCACGTGGACTAGCGGAAATGAGCAGTTCTTC.

V is TRBV6-5 and J is TRBJ2-6, with D unresolved. Germline-derived CDR1 and CDR2 are MNHEY and SVGAGI. Trimming removed 0 bases at V and 0 bases at J, with 6 bases between. The CDR3 is made up of 16 amino acids. The CDR3 is CASSYSTASGANVLTF. The CDR3 coding sequence is TGTGCCAGCAGTTACTCCACGGCCTCTGGGGCCAACGTCCTGACTTTC.

This clonotype appeared a few times. The chain recombines TRBV20-1 with TRBJ1-5, with 12 positions matching TRBD1. Trimming at V came to 0 bases and at J to 3 bases, leaving 6 bases not matched to a gene. There are 17 residues in the CDR3. Germline V gene data show CDR1 as DFQATT and CDR2 as SNEGSKA (reference sequence). Here the CDR3 reads CSARDPGQGATNQPQHF. CDR3 nucleotides: TGCAGTGCTAGAGATCCGGGACAGGGGGCTACCAATCAGCCCCAGCATTTT.

This clonotype appeared a few times. V is TRBV7-6 and J is TRBJ1-3; D remains ambiguous. The CDR3 spans 14 residues. The germline V and J ends were trimmed by 1 base and 8 bases, with 12 bases remaining between them. Germline values: CDR1 SGHVS, CDR2 FNYEAQ. CDR3 sequence (DNA): TGTGCCAGCAGCTTAGGAGCAAGGCAGGACACCATATATTTT. Translation gives CASSLGARQDTIYF.

The chain employs TRBV2 and TRBJ1-1; D gene uncertain. The germline V gene encodes CDR1 SNHLY and CDR2 FYNNEI. There are 11 residues in the CDR3. The V gene lost 4 bases and the J gene lost 11 bases, with 11 bases spanning the gap. In nucleotides, the CDR3 is TGTGCCAGCAGTGGTTTTAATAGGGCTTTCTTT. This translates into CASSGFNRAFF.